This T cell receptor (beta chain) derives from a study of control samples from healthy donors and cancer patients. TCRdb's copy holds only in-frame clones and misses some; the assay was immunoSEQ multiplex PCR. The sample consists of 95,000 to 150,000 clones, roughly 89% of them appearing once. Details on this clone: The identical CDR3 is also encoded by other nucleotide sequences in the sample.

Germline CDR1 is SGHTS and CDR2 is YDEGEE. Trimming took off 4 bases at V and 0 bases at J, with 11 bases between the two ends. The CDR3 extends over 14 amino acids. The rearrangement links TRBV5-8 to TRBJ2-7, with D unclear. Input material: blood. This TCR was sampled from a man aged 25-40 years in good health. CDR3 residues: CASSLKTVSYEQYF. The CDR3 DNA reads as TGTGCCAGCAGCCTAAAAACGGTCTCCTACGAGCAGTACTTC.